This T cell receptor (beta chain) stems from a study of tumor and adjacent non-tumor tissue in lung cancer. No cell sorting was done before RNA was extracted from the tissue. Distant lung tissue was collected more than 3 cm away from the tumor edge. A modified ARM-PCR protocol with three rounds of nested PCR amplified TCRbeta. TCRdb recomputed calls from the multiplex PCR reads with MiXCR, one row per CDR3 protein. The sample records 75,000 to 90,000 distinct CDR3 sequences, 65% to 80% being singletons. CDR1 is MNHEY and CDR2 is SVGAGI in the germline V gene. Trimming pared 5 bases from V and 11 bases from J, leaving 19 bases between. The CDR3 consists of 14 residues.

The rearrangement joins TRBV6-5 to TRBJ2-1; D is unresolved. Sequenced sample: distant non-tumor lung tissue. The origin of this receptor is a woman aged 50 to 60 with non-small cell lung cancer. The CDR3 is CASSTYLDQAKQFF. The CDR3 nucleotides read TGTGCCAGCAGTACGTATTTAGATCAGGCCAAGCAGTTCTTC.